This T cell receptor beta chain was recorded in a study of T cells in Graves' hyperthyroidism and ophthalmopathy. Study findings and constraints: Among thyroid clonotypes expanded above 0.001, most also appeared in blood.

Amplification of TCR beta CDR3 regions used RNA as the template. A first-round RT-PCR of the TCR CDR3 used the HTBI primer set. TCRdb processed the multiplex PCR reads anew with MiXCR; each CDR3 protein has one entry. The table records roughly 660,000 distinct CDR3 sequences, around a sixth of them present only once. There are many counts of this clonotype. Its antigen remains unknown. Graves' hyperthyroidism was deemed stable absent ophthalmopathy progression within 18 months. Uncontrolled infection, other autoimmune disease, pregnancy or lactation disqualified patients from enrolment. Clinical symptoms, serum thyroxine, TRAb, thyroid ultrasound and orbital computed tomography informed diagnoses. This CDR3 contains 15 residues. Trimming stripped 5 bases from V and 4 bases from J, with 17 bases between. Germline-derived CDR1 and CDR2 are MNHEY and SMNVEV (reference sequence).

Source material: blood. The chain combines TRBV27 with TRBJ2-5; the D call may be TRBD1 or TRBD2 (5 bases each). This clonotype was sampled from a man over 45 with Graves' hyperthyroidism. CDR3 DNA sequence: TGTGCCAGCAGTCCTGACCGGGACGGAGGAGAGACCCAGTACTTC. This sequence encodes CASSPDRDGGETQYF.